Listed below are T cell receptor beta chains from one sample, sequenced in a study of molecular identifiers for immune sequencing clone quantification. TCRdb itself ran the PCR reads through MiXCR, one entry per CDR3 protein. The table lists about 640,000 distinct CDR3 sequences, about 20% of them singletons, with 0.85% in the top ten. Material: naive CD8+ T cells from blood, with Jurkat cell RNA spiked in. These receptors originate from a human donor in good health. Some libraries in this study had Jurkat cell RNA spiked in. CDR3s include the opening cysteine and the closing phenylalanine or tryptophan. Each record gives: CDR3 DNA, CDR3 protein, J gene, D gene, V gene, clone size. A D gene is named only where the DNA matches it firmly. Only part of the rows carry a size: once, few, many, or a class if the clone is expanded.

DNA: TGCAGTGCTAGAGCTGTCCTCCTGGGTGAAAAACTGTTTTTT
CDR3: CSARAVLLGEKLFF
J: TRBJ1-4
D: NA
V: TRBV20-1
size: NA

DNA: TGTGCCAGCAGTTACACTGAATCCACAGATACGCAGTATTTT
CDR3: CASSYTESTDTQYF
J: TRBJ2-3
D: NA
V: TRBV27
size: many

DNA: TGCAGTGCTAGAGACCCCGGATCAGATACGCAGTATTTT
CDR3: CSARDPGSDTQYF
J: TRBJ2-3
D: NA
V: TRBV20-1
size: many

DNA: TGTGCCAGCAGCCAAGTCCCAGATGTGAACACTGAAGCTTTCTTT
CDR3: CASSQVPDVNTEAFF
J: TRBJ1-1
D: NA
V: TRBV14
size: many

DNA: TGTGCCAGCACCCAAGGGGCTAGCGGGAGGGCCCCACAAGAGACCCAGTACTTC
CDR3: CASTQGASGRAPQETQYF
J: TRBJ2-5
D: TRBD2
V: TRBV28
size: many

DNA: TGCGCCAGCAGCCAAGCCGGGACAGGGCATACGCAGTATTTT
CDR3: CASSQAGTGHTQYF
J: TRBJ2-3
D: TRBD1
V: TRBV4-1
size: many

DNA: TGTGCCACCAGTGATTTGACAGGGACAGGGGAGCTGTTTTTT
CDR3: CATSDLTGTGELFF
J: TRBJ2-2
D: NA
V: TRBV24-1
size: NA

DNA: TGTGCCAGCAGCTCCACGCGTCATGAGCAGTTCTTC
CDR3: CASSSTRHEQFF
J: TRBJ2-1
D: NA
V: TRBV7-9
size: many

DNA: TGCAGCGACAACGTAGAGGGACGGTACAATGAGCAGTTCTTC
CDR3: CSDNVEGRYNEQFF
J: TRBJ2-1
D: NA
V: TRBV29-1
size: many

DNA: TGTGCCAGCAGTTCAACCACCGGCGTGGGGGCGGAAGGCTACACCTTC
CDR3: CASSSTTGVGAEGYTF
J: TRBJ1-2
D: NA
V: TRBV6-5
size: few

DNA: TGTGCCACCAGCAGAGATCGGACGAGAGGTCGTTACGAGCAGTACTTC
CDR3: CATSRDRTRGRYEQYF
J: TRBJ2-7
D: NA
V: TRBV15
size: few

DNA: TGTGCCAGTAGTAACACAGGACTAGCGGAGAACACCGGGGAGCTGTTTTTT
CDR3: CASSNTGLAENTGELFF
J: TRBJ2-2
D: TRBD2
V: TRBV19
size: many

DNA: TGTGCCAGCAGTTTATCCAGGGGGCTTATCTGGTCTGAAGCTTTCTTT
CDR3: CASSLSRGLIWSEAFF
J: TRBJ1-1
D: TRBD1
V: TRBV27
size: many

DNA: TGTGCCAGCAGCTTAGCCCTGGCCGGGGAGCTGTTTTTT
CDR3: CASSLALAGELFF
J: TRBJ2-2
D: NA
V: TRBV7-3
size: many

DNA: TGCAGTGCTAGACAGACCGCCGGAGATACGCAGTATTTT
CDR3: CSARQTAGDTQYF
J: TRBJ2-3
D: NA
V: TRBV20-1
size: many

DNA: TGTGCCAGCAGCGAAAGGACGGAGGCGGTTGAAGCTTTCTTT
CDR3: CASSERTEAVEAFF
J: TRBJ1-1
D: NA
V: TRBV7-9
size: many

DNA: TGTGCCAGCAGTTTATCGTACGGTCCAGGCGGCTACACCTTC
CDR3: CASSLSYGPGGYTF
J: TRBJ1-2
D: NA
V: TRBV27
size: NA

DNA: TGTGCCAGCAGCTTAATACTAGCGGCCTACAATGAGCAGTTCTTC
CDR3: CASSLILAAYNEQFF
J: TRBJ2-1
D: TRBD2
V: TRBV7-2
size: many

DNA: TGCAGTGCTAGAGATACACATCAGGAGGTTATGAACACTGAAGCTTTCTTT
CDR3: CSARDTHQEVMNTEAFF
J: TRBJ1-1
D: NA
V: TRBV20-1
size: many